The 18 T cell receptor beta chains listed next were all sequenced from one sample in a study of radiotherapy plus CTLA-4 blockade in lung cancer. Method: immunoSEQ multiplex PCR; TCRdb's copy keeps in-frame clones and lacks some. The profile shows roughly 54,000 clones, approximately 79% of them singletons. The sequenced sample was peripheral blood, obtained from a patient treated with radiotherapy plus ipilimumab. The receptors derive from a human donor with non-small cell lung cancer who had a partial response to radiotherapy plus ipilimumab.

Here the CDR3 DNA reads TGTGCCAGCAGCCGTGACAGGGACAATGAGCAGTTCTTC. Its protein is CASSRDRDNEQFF. The V gene is TRBV4-2, the J gene TRBJ2-1; TRBD1 matches at 7 bases. Germline CDR1 reads LGHNA; CDR2 reads YNFKEQ. This CDR3 is built from 13 residues. V shed 4 bases, J shed 5 bases, and the junction held 2 bases outside the gene matches.

The chain joins TRBV7-9 to TRBJ2-1; 9 bases fit TRBD2. V lost 5 bases and J lost 8; bases outside the gene matches: 10. This CDR3 has 15 amino acids. The germline CDR1 and CDR2 sequences are SEHNR and FQNEAQ (reference sequence). The CDR3 DNA follows: TGTGCCAGCAGCCCCGGCGGGGGGGGCTGGGATGAGCAGTTCTTC. Translation: CASSPGGGGWDEQFF.

The rearrangement links TRBV6-6 to TRBJ1-1; TRBD1 matches 10 bases. CDR3 length: 16 amino acids. CDR1 and CDR2 (germline): MNHNY, SVGAGI (reference sequence). Losses at the gene ends were 2 bases for V and 4 bases for J; bases not matched to a gene: 7. The CDR3 is CASSYPGTGEGTEAFF. CDR3 sequence (DNA): TGTGCCAGCAGTTACCCGGGGACAGGGGAGGGCACTGAAGCTTTCTTT.

This sequence joins TRBV5-1 and TRBJ1-4, with TRBD1 matching over 7 bases. Trimming cost V 2 bases and J 8 bases; bases outside gene matches: 12. This CDR3 has 16 residues. Germline V gives CDR1 SGHRS, CDR2 YFSETQ. The CDR3 reads CASSLPTGARGEKLFF. The CDR3 coding sequence is TGCGCCAGCAGCTTACCTACAGGGGCCCGAGGGGAAAAACTGTTTTTT.

The chain employs TRBV12-5 and TRBJ2-5; D is undetermined. The DNA end is more similar to TRBJ2-7, so the J call may be wrong. This CDR3 comprises 13 residues. Germline CDR1 and CDR2: LGHNT and FRNRAP. The CDR3 sequence is CASGLGAPYEQYF. CDR3 DNA sequence: TGTGCTAGTGGTTTGGGGGCACCCTACGAGCAGTACTTC.

This clone was detected only once. Distinct nucleotide sequences in the sample also encode this CDR3. V is TRBV6-1 and J is TRBJ1-5; 7 bases align to TRBD1. Germline CDR1 is MNHNS and CDR2 is SASEGT. The ends lost 3 bases at V and 2 bases at J; junction bases unmatched: 4. The CDR3 length is 15 residues. CDR3 in DNA: TGTGCCAGCAGTGATAGGCAGGGGGGCAATCAGCCCCAGCATTTT. Translated, it gives CASSDRQGGNQPQHF.

The chain uses TRBV13 and TRBJ1-1; D is perhaps TRBD1 (5 bases). V was clipped by 2 bases and J by 7 bases, with 26 bases between them. The CDR3 spans 18 residues. CDR1 is PRHDT, CDR2 FYEKMQ, per germline (reference sequence). The CDR3 protein is CASSLRPRQLPFVSEAFF. The CDR3 DNA follows: TGTGCCAGCAGCTTAAGGCCCAGACAGCTCCCCTTTGTCAGTGAAGCTTTCTTT.

Concerning this clone itself: Other DNA sequences from this sample encode an identical CDR3 as well. The genes are TRBV9 and TRBJ2-2; D gene unclear. V was shortened by 0 bases and J by 1 base, with 7 bases between the two germline ends. Germline loops: CDR1 SGDLS, CDR2 YYNGEE. The CDR3 length is 15 residues. The CDR3 sequence is CASSVAPGNTGELFF. For the CDR3, the DNA is TGTGCCAGCAGCGTAGCCCCAGGGAACACCGGGGAGCTGTTTTTT.

V usage is TRBV5-4 and J usage is TRBJ2-1, with 9 positions matching TRBD1. CDR3 length: 16 residues. Trimming at V came to 5 bases and at J to 4 bases, leaving 10 bases not matched to a gene. Germline V gene data show CDR1 as SGHNT and CDR2 as YYREEE (reference sequence). The CDR3 DNA reads TGTGCCAGCAGTCCATATCTGACAGGGGGTTACAATGAGCAGTTCTTC. This translates into CASSPYLTGGYNEQFF.

This clone was recorded only once. The gene calls are TRBV27 and TRBJ2-5; 9 nucleotides agree with TRBD1. CDR3 length: 14 amino acids. Germline V gene data show CDR1 as MNHEY and CDR2 as SMNVEV (reference sequence). J was trimmed by 5 bases and V by 6 bases; bases with no gene match: 7. Written as DNA, the CDR3 is TGTGCCAGCAGCCACAGACAGGGGGGCGAGACCCAGTACTTC. Its translation is CASSHRQGGETQYF.

The rearrangement links TRBV27 to TRBJ2-6; weak D call: TRBD2 (5 bases). The CDR3 consists of 15 residues. V was shortened by 2 bases and J by 2 bases, with 7 bases between the two germline ends. Germline V gene sequence: CDR1 MNHEY, CDR2 SMNVEV (reference sequence). As DNA, the CDR3 is TGTGCCAGCAGTTTAGAGGGAGCTGGGGCCAACGTCCTGACTTTC. Translated: CASSLEGAGANVLTF.

This chain joins TRBV30 and TRBJ1-2, with 12 bases lining up with TRBD1. The CDR3 covers 15 residues. Losses at the gene ends were 5 bases for V and 5 bases for J; bases not matched to a gene: 9. Germline V gives CDR1 GTSNPN, CDR2 SVGIG (reference sequence). CDR3: CAWHGDRGRRYGYTF. The CDR3 DNA reads TGTGCCTGGCATGGGGACAGGGGGCGTCGGTATGGCTACACCTTC. The full variable domain, with the rest looked up from reference TRBV30 and TRBJ1-2, is SQTIHQWPATLVQPVGSPLSLECTVEGTSNPNLYWYRQAAGRGLQLLFYSVGIGQISSEVPQNLSASRPQDRQFILSSKKLLLSDSGFYLCAWHGDRGRRYGYTFGSGTRLTVV.

The chain joins TRBV30 to TRBJ2-7, with TRBD1 identical over 7 bases. Germline assignment: CDR1 GTSNPN and CDR2 SVGIG (reference sequence). This CDR3 spans 15 amino acids. Germline trimming cut 1 base from V and 5 bases from J; bases unmatched to any gene: 11. In DNA, the CDR3 is TGTGCCTGGAGTGGGGCGGTATGGACAGGAAACGAGCAGTACTTC. It specifies CAWSGAVWTGNEQYF. Full variable domain (missing parts from reference TRBV30 and TRBJ2-7): SQTIHQWPATLVQPVGSPLSLECTVEGTSNPNLYWYRQAAGRGLQLLFYSVGIGQISSEVPQNLSASRPQDRQFILSSKKLLLSDSGFYLCAWSGAVWTGNEQYFGPGTRLTVT.

The V call is TRBV5-4, the J call TRBJ2-5, with 16 bases identical to TRBD2. The CDR3 is 18 residues long. Trimming at V came to 4 bases and at J to 4 bases, leaving 10 bases not matched to a gene. Germline V lookup: CDR1 SGHNT, CDR2 YYREEE (reference sequence). CDR3 bases: TGTGCCAGCAGCCCAGGGACTAGCGGGGGGGGGTTTCGAGAGACCCAGTACTTC. This gives the protein CASSPGTSGGGFRETQYF.

Worth noting for this clone: The identical CDR3 is also encoded by other nucleotide sequences in the sample. The V and J genes are TRBV29-1 and TRBJ2-2, with D uncertain. V was shortened by 7 bases and J by 5 bases, with 14 bases between the two germline ends. The CDR3 covers 13 residues. Germline lookup yields CDR1 SQVTM and CDR2 ANQGSEA. CDR3 in amino acids: CSDKEAGTGELFF. The CDR3 DNA reads TGCAGCGATAAGGAAGCCGGGACCGGGGAGCTGTTTTTT.

The rearrangement uses TRBV6-5 and TRBJ2-7; 12 bases agree with TRBD2. V was clipped by 6 bases and J by 2 bases; unmatched bases: 5. The germline V gene encodes CDR1 MNHEY and CDR2 SVGAGI. The CDR3 runs 15 residues. In nucleotides, the CDR3 is TGTGCCAGCAGATCCGGACTAGCGGGACCCTACGAGCAGTACTTC. Protein sequence: CASRSGLAGPYEQYF.

The CDR3 DNA is TGTGCCAGCAGAAGCACCATTTCCTACGAGCAGTACTTC. Translated: CASRSTISYEQYF. J is TRBJ2-7 and V is TRBV28; D gene uncertain. Trimming removed 6 bases at V and 1 base at J, with 10 bases between. The V gene's germline CDR1 is MDHEN and CDR2 SYDVKM. CDR3 length: 13 residues.

The chain carries TRBV4-1 and TRBJ1-1, with TRBD1 identical over 9 bases. Trimming cost V 0 bases and J 8 bases; bases outside gene matches: 7. The V gene's germline CDR1 is MGHRA and CDR2 YSYEKL. The CDR3 has 15 residues. CDR3 protein: CASSQEQGAPYEAFF. DNA of the CDR3: TGCGCCAGCAGCCAAGAACAGGGGGCTCCGTACGAAGCTTTCTTT.